This T cell receptor beta chain was captured in a study of shared clonotypes between healthy human individuals. The wider study: There were three CD4 naive, three CD4 memory, two CD8 naive and one CD8 memory plates per donor. Findings and caveats of the study: Relative to clonotypes present in all four donors, those not shared had lower generation probabilities.

The CDR3 is 20 amino acids. Germline loops: CDR1 MNHNS, CDR2 SASEGT. Losses at the gene ends were 4 bases for V and 3 bases for J; bases not matched to a gene: 21. Sequenced by immunoSEQ multiplex PCR; TCRdb stores in-frame clones only, minus some. This table has some 2 million clones, roughly 94% appearing once. On this clone: What it recognizes is unknown.

Terminally differentiated effector memory CD45RA+ cells were excluded from the naive CD8 cells, which were CD45RO-negative and positively selected for CCR7. This chain uses TRBV6-1 with TRBJ2-1; 7 bases match TRBD1. The sample comprised naive CD8+ T cells sorted from blood. The receptor was isolated from a man aged 18 to 35 in good health. The CDR3 sequence is CASSGDESDRSGGYYNEQFF. The CDR3 DNA is TGTGCCAGCAGTGGGGATGAATCGGACAGGAGTGGGGGTTACTACAATGAGCAGTTCTTC.